The entry below gives a single T cell receptor (beta chain) sequence along with its context. This same CDR3 is encoded by further DNA sequences in the sample. CDR3 length equals 15 residues. V lost 5 bases and J lost 2; bases outside the gene matches: 6. Germline loops: CDR1 LNHDA, CDR2 SQIVND (reference sequence). This entry is derived from a study of blood T cell repertoires in COVID-19. TCRdb's copy holds only in-frame clones and misses some; the assay was immunoSEQ multiplex PCR. The data hold around 700,000 clones, with more than 80% observed a single time. This receptor was taken from a woman aged 18-35 years with acute or convalescent COVID-19. This chain joins TRBV19 and TRBJ1-1; TRBD1 aligns across 9 bases. Specimen: peripheral blood. This CDR3 reads CASSDPGQGNTEAFF. As DNA, the CDR3 is TGTGCCAGTAGTGACCCGGGACAGGGTAACACTGAAGCTTTCTTT. The full variable domain, rest sourced from reference TRBV19 and TRBJ1-1, is DGGITQSPKYLFRKEGQNVTLSCEQNLNHDAMYWYRQDPGQGLRLIYYSQIVNDFQKGDIAEGYSVSREKKESFPLTVTSAQKNPTAFYLCASSDPGQGNTEAFFGQGTRLTVV.